One and the same sample provided the 7 T cell receptor beta chains below, sequenced in a study of cytomegalovirus exposure and HLA in healthy donors. The primer mix had 60 Vbeta and 13 Jbeta primers. Libraries were prepared by immunoSEQ multiplex PCR; TCRdb keeps only in-frame clonotypes and omits some of them. The repertoire holds 150,000 to 200,000 clones, with 70% to 80% as singletons. Sequences were obtained from PBMCs. The receptors were sampled from a woman between 45 and 60 years old in good health and CMV-seronegative.

The chain has TRBV28 and TRBJ2-5; TRBD1 is a possible D gene (5 bases). The J call may be wrong; the DNA end is better matched by TRBJ2-7. There are 15 residues in the CDR3. The V gene's germline CDR1 is MDHEN and CDR2 SYDVKM. The DNA for the CDR3 is TGTGCCAGCAGTTATTCGCGTGGGGCCATTGGCGAGCAGTACTTC. Its translation: CASSYSRGAIGEQYF.

The chain uses TRBV2 and TRBJ1-5; D remains ambiguous. This CDR3 spans 14 amino acids. V lost 7 bases and J lost 5, with 15 bases in between. The germline V gene encodes CDR1 SNHLY and CDR2 FYNNEI. CDR3 residues: CASNDGDADQPQHF. The CDR3 DNA sequence: TGTGCCAGCAATGACGGCGACGCGGATCAGCCCCAGCATTTT.

CDR3 sequence: CASTSGQGFGDTQYF. CDR3 coding DNA: TGTGCCAGCACCTCCGGTCAGGGATTTGGAGATACGCAGTATTTT. The V gene is TRBV28, the J gene TRBJ2-3; a weak D match, TRBD1 (5 bases). The CDR3 covers 15 residues. V was clipped by 7 bases and J by 5 bases, with 19 bases between them. Per the germline V gene, CDR1 is MDHEN and CDR2 is SYDVKM. The entire variable domain, with the rest obtained from reference TRBV28 and TRBJ2-3, is as follows: DVKVTQSSRYLVKRTGEKVFLECVQDMDHENMFWYRQDPGLGLRLIYFSYDVKMKEKGDIPEGYSVSREKKERFSLILESASTNQTSMYLCASTSGQGFGDTQYFGPGTRLTVL.

The chain couples TRBV7-8 to TRBJ2-5, with 9 bases matching TRBD2. Trimming took 1 base from V and 5 from J; bases not matched to a gene: 5. CDR1 and CDR2 from the germline V gene are SGHVS and FQNEAQ. The CDR3 totals 15 residues. Here the CDR3 reads CASSLVAGVAETQYF. In nucleotides, the CDR3 is TGTGCCAGCAGCTTAGTAGCGGGAGTTGCGGAGACCCAGTACTTC. Combining the CDR3 with reference TRBV7-8 and TRBJ2-5 gives the whole variable domain GAGVSQSPRYKVAKRGQDVALRCDPISGHVSLFWYQQALGQGPEFLTYFQNEAQLDKSGLPSDRFFAERPEGSVSTLKIQRTQQEDSAVYLCASSLVAGVAETQYFGPGTRLLVL.

The J gene is TRBJ2-7, the V gene TRBV29-1; D might be TRBD1 (5 bases). Trimming took 1 base from V and 2 from J, leaving 12 bases between them. This CDR3 has 14 residues. CDR1 is SQVTM and CDR2 is ANQGSEA in the germline V gene. In DNA form, the CDR3 reads TGCAGCGTTGAAGGTTGGCAGGGTGCCTACGAGCAGTACTTC. This sequence encodes CSVEGWQGAYEQYF.

Concerning this clone: At one of its ends the junction is not consistent with the germline gene, which may arise from a read error. The chain couples TRBV27 to TRBJ1-6; 12 nucleotides line up with TRBD1. Germline CDR1 reads MNHEY; CDR2 reads SMNVEV (reference sequence). CDR3 length equals 17 residues. The CDR3: CASSFLYEGQGASPLRF. The CDR3 DNA reads as TGTGCCAGCAGTTTTTTGTATGAGGGACAGGGGGCTTCACCCCTCCGCTTT.

V is TRBV2 and J is TRBJ2-7; TRBD1 aligns across 12 bases. The CDR3 spans 14 residues. Germline V CDR1 and CDR2: SNHLY, FYNNEI. The V segment lost 3 bases and the J segment 6 bases; nucleotides outside the gene matches: 3. The CDR3 region has the DNA TGTGCCAGCAGTGAGGGACAGGGGGCGATCGAGCAGTACTTC. Translation: CASSEGQGAIEQYF. The entire variable domain, with the rest obtained from reference TRBV2 and TRBJ2-7, is as follows: EPEVTQTPSHQVTQMGQEVILRCVPISNHLYFYWYRQILGQKVEFLVSFYNNEISEKSEIFDDQFSVERPDGSNFTLKIRSTKLEDSAMYFCASSEGQGAIEQYFGPGTRLTVT.